A selection of T cell receptor beta chains follows, all from one sample in a study of cytomegalovirus exposure and HLA in healthy donors. Measured with immunoSEQ multiplex PCR; TCRdb has only the in-frame clones, and not every one. This sample contains some 76,000 clones. Sequenced material: PBMCs. These receptors came from a female donor in good health and CMV-seropositive. Each CDR3 is given with its conserved first and last residue. Each record gives: J gene, V gene, D gene, CDR3 DNA, CDR3 protein. D genes are given only for firm matches.

j_gene: TRBJ2-5; v_gene: TRBV6-6; d_gene: -; CDR3nt: TGTGCCAGCAGCGCCACTCAAACCGCCCAAGAGACCCAGTACTTC; CDR3aa: CASSATQTAQETQYF
j_gene: TRBJ2-1; v_gene: TRBV9; d_gene: TRBD2; CDR3nt: TGTGCCAGCAGCTGGACTAGCGGGGGATACAATGAGCAGTTCTTC; CDR3aa: CASSWTSGGYNEQFF
j_gene: TRBJ2-7; v_gene: TRBV5-1; d_gene: TRBD2; CDR3nt: TGCGCCAGCAGCTTCCGGCGGGACTACTACGAGCAGTACTTC; CDR3aa: CASSFRRDYYEQYF
j_gene: TRBJ1-2; v_gene: TRBV2; d_gene: TRBD1; CDR3nt: TGTGCCAGCAGTGTCTCGGGACAGGGGTCGTTCGGTGGCTACACCTTC; CDR3aa: CASSVSGQGSFGGYTF
j_gene: TRBJ1-1; v_gene: TRBV30; d_gene: -; CDR3nt: TGTGCCTGGAGTATAGGCGGTTTTGGAGCTTTCTTT; CDR3aa: CAWSIGGFGAFF
j_gene: TRBJ2-3; v_gene: TRBV7-9; d_gene: TRBD2; CDR3nt: TGTGCCAGCATGCACGGGGGGGTGTCTAACACAGATACGCAGTATTTT; CDR3aa: CASMHGGVSNTDTQYF
j_gene: TRBJ2-1; v_gene: TRBV7-9; d_gene: -; CDR3nt: TGTGCCAGCAGCTTAGGTGGGGAGGCCCTACATAATGAGCAGTTCTTC; CDR3aa: CASSLGGEALHNEQFF
j_gene: TRBJ2-5; v_gene: TRBV12-2; d_gene: -; CDR3nt: TGTGCAAGTCGCTTAGACAGGGGGGGCCAAGAGACCCAGTACTTC; CDR3aa: CASRLDRGGQETQYF
j_gene: TRBJ2-7; v_gene: TRBV30; d_gene: -; CDR3nt: TGTGCCTGGGCTATTAGCTCCTACGAGCAGTACTTC; CDR3aa: CAWAISSYEQYF
j_gene: TRBJ1-2; v_gene: TRBV4-3; d_gene: -; CDR3nt: TGCGCCAGCAGCCAAGAGCTAGGCAGCGGCTACACCTTC; CDR3aa: CASSQELGSGYTF
j_gene: TRBJ2-2; v_gene: TRBV7-9; d_gene: TRBD2; CDR3nt: TGTGCCAGCAGCTCTTCCGGGACTAGCGGGAGGGGGAACACCGGGGAGCTGTTTTTT; CDR3aa: CASSSSGTSGRGNTGELFF
j_gene: TRBJ2-1; v_gene: TRBV5-1; d_gene: TRBD2; CDR3nt: TGCGCCAGCAGCTTCCTAGCGGGACTCAATGAGCAGTTCTTC; CDR3aa: CASSFLAGLNEQFF
j_gene: TRBJ1-5; v_gene: TRBV6-5; d_gene: TRBD1; CDR3nt: TGTGCCAGCAGTTCGACAGGGGTCGGCAATCAGCCCCAGCATTTT; CDR3aa: CASSSTGVGNQPQHF
j_gene: TRBJ2-7; v_gene: TRBV5-1; d_gene: -; CDR3nt: TGCGCCAGCAGCTCGGGTAGCTCCTACGAGCAGTACTTC; CDR3aa: CASSSGSSYEQYF
j_gene: TRBJ2-1; v_gene: TRBV14; d_gene: TRBD1; CDR3nt: TGTGCCAGCAGCCAAGTGGGTGGGACAGGGGTAAACAATGAGCAGTTCTTC; CDR3aa: CASSQVGGTGVNNEQFF
j_gene: TRBJ2-1; v_gene: TRBV7-3; d_gene: -; CDR3nt: TGTGCCAGCAGCCAGGGGCGTAACTCCTACAATGAGCAGTTCTTC; CDR3aa: CASSQGRNSYNEQFF
j_gene: TRBJ1-1; v_gene: TRBV19; d_gene: -; CDR3nt: TGTGCCAGTAGTCAGGGCCCGCAGGGAGCTTTCTTT; CDR3aa: CASSQGPQGAFF
j_gene: TRBJ2-7; v_gene: TRBV4-3; d_gene: -; CDR3nt: TGCGCCAGCAGCCAAGAATTGGCAGGAGGGGCCTACGAGCAGTACTTC; CDR3aa: CASSQELAGGAYEQYF
j_gene: TRBJ1-1; v_gene: TRBV2; d_gene: -; CDR3nt: TGTGCCATCTCCTTGGGGGACACGAACACTGAAGCTTTCTTT; CDR3aa: CAISLGDTNTEAFF
j_gene: TRBJ2-2; v_gene: TRBV2; d_gene: -; CDR3nt: TGTGCCAGCCAGCCCCGGGGTGGTCCCGGGGAGCTGTTTTTT; CDR3aa: CASQPRGGPGELFF
j_gene: TRBJ2-4; v_gene: TRBV29-1; d_gene: TRBD1; CDR3nt: TGCAGCGGGGTGACAGGGGAGAACATTCAGTACTTC; CDR3aa: CSGVTGENIQYF
j_gene: TRBJ1-1; v_gene: TRBV4-3; d_gene: TRBD1; CDR3nt: TGCGCCAGCAGCCAAGAGGTGGCAGGGGGTGTGTTCACTGAAGCTTTCTTT; CDR3aa: CASSQEVAGGVFTEAFF
j_gene: TRBJ2-7; v_gene: TRBV5-1; d_gene: -; CDR3nt: TGCGCCAGCAGCTTGGCTACAGGGACCCCTGGCGAGCAGTACTTC; CDR3aa: CASSLATGTPGEQYF
j_gene: TRBJ1-5; v_gene: TRBV6-5; d_gene: TRBD1; CDR3nt: TGTGCCAGCAGTCCCGACAGGGAAAATCAGCCCCAGCATTTT; CDR3aa: CASSPDRENQPQHF
j_gene: TRBJ1-4; v_gene: TRBV30; d_gene: TRBD1; CDR3nt: TGTGCCTGGAGCACCGGGACAGGGGAGGAAAAACTGTTTTTT; CDR3aa: CAWSTGTGEEKLFF
j_gene: TRBJ2-2; v_gene: TRBV28; d_gene: -; CDR3nt: TGTGCCAGCAGTATCCCGGGGGGCCTTAGCGGGGAGCTGTTTTTT; CDR3aa: CASSIPGGLSGELFF
j_gene: TRBJ1-1; v_gene: TRBV7-9; d_gene: -; CDR3nt: TGTGCCAGCAGGGAGAGGGTGAACACTGAAGCTTTCTTT; CDR3aa: CASRERVNTEAFF
j_gene: TRBJ2-3; v_gene: TRBV5-1; d_gene: -; CDR3nt: TGCGCCAGCAGCTTGACGGACTTTCTAGATACGCAGTATTTT; CDR3aa: CASSLTDFLDTQYF
j_gene: TRBJ1-2; v_gene: TRBV4-3; d_gene: -; CDR3nt: TGCGCCAGCAGCCAAGACCTCCGGGACATCGCCCCGATTTATGGCTACACCTTC; CDR3aa: CASSQDLRDIAPIYGYTF
j_gene: TRBJ2-1; v_gene: TRBV19; d_gene: TRBD2; CDR3nt: TGTGCCAGTAGTATCACCGGGACTAGCTTCAACAATGAGCAGTTCTTC; CDR3aa: CASSITGTSFNNEQFF
j_gene: TRBJ1-6; v_gene: TRBV11-2; d_gene: -; CDR3nt: TGTGCCAGCAGCTTAGCAGGGTGGAATTCACCCCTCCACTTT; CDR3aa: CASSLAGWNSPLHF
j_gene: TRBJ1-6; v_gene: TRBV2; d_gene: -; CDR3nt: TGTGCCAGCAGTTCGAGACAGTCTAATTCACCCCTCCACTTT; CDR3aa: CASSSRQSNSPLHF
j_gene: TRBJ1-3; v_gene: TRBV29-1; d_gene: -; CDR3nt: TGCAGCGTTGAAGATCTGGCAGGTGGAAACACCATATATTTT; CDR3aa: CSVEDLAGGNTIYF
j_gene: TRBJ2-7; v_gene: TRBV7-7; d_gene: -; CDR3nt: TGTGCCAGCAGCTCGTCCACGGGCCCCGGAGGGATCAACGAGCAGTACTTC; CDR3aa: CASSSSTGPGGINEQYF
j_gene: TRBJ1-2; v_gene: TRBV28; d_gene: -; CDR3nt: TGTGCCAGCAGTTTATACGGCTATGGCTACACCTTC; CDR3aa: CASSLYGYGYTF
j_gene: TRBJ2-7; v_gene: TRBV5-4; d_gene: -; CDR3nt: TGTGCCAGCAGCTTGTCCGTTCGGGGTAGCAACGAGCAGTACTTC; CDR3aa: CASSLSVRGSNEQYF
j_gene: TRBJ2-2; v_gene: TRBV7-9; d_gene: -; CDR3nt: TGTGCCAGCAGCGTAGCGCCCGGGTGGGACACCGGGGAGCTGTTTTTT; CDR3aa: CASSVAPGWDTGELFF
j_gene: TRBJ2-7; v_gene: TRBV29-1; d_gene: -; CDR3nt: TGCAGCGTTGTCCCCAGGGGTAACGAGCAGTACTTC; CDR3aa: CSVVPRGNEQYF
j_gene: TRBJ1-5; v_gene: TRBV2; d_gene: -; CDR3nt: TGTGCCAGCTCCGGGGGGGGCATCCGCAATCAGCCCCAGCATTTT; CDR3aa: CASSGGGIRNQPQHF
j_gene: TRBJ1-2; v_gene: TRBV10-3; d_gene: TRBD1; CDR3nt: TGTGCCATCAGTGGGGACAGGGGGAGAGCTAACTATGGCTACACCTTC; CDR3aa: CAISGDRGRANYGYTF
j_gene: TRBJ1-1; v_gene: TRBV15; d_gene: -; CDR3nt: TGTGCCACCAGCAGTTGGAGGGAAGGCATCACTGAAGCTTTCTTT; CDR3aa: CATSSWREGITEAFF
j_gene: TRBJ2-5; v_gene: TRBV4-3; d_gene: TRBD1; CDR3nt: TGCGCCAGCAGCCAAGTCTCCGGGACAGGGGCTTGGCAGACCCAGTACTTC; CDR3aa: CASSQVSGTGAWQTQYF
j_gene: TRBJ2-3; v_gene: TRBV4-1; d_gene: TRBD2; CDR3nt: TGCGCCAGCAGCCAAGGTCGGCCAGAGCGGGGGGGCCGCGATACGCAGTATTTT; CDR3aa: CASSQGRPERGGRDTQYF
j_gene: TRBJ1-2; v_gene: TRBV9; d_gene: -; CDR3nt: TGTGCCAGCGCCGGACAGAACTATGGCTACACCTTC; CDR3aa: CASAGQNYGYTF
j_gene: TRBJ1-3; v_gene: TRBV18; d_gene: -; CDR3nt: TGTGCCAGCTCACCGGAGACAGGCTCAAACACCATATATTTT; CDR3aa: CASSPETGSNTIYF
j_gene: TRBJ1-1; v_gene: TRBV6-5; d_gene: TRBD1; CDR3nt: TGTGCCAGCAGTGAGGGACAGGCCCGAGGGGCTTTCTTT; CDR3aa: CASSEGQARGAFF
j_gene: TRBJ1-4; v_gene: TRBV4-1; d_gene: -; CDR3nt: TGCGCCAGCAGCCAAGACCGACGGGGGAGGACTGAAAAACTGTTTTTT; CDR3aa: CASSQDRRGRTEKLFF
j_gene: TRBJ2-7; v_gene: TRBV19; d_gene: TRBD1; CDR3nt: TGTGCCAGTAGTATAGATGGGACAGGCTTTTCCTACGAGCAGTACTTC; CDR3aa: CASSIDGTGFSYEQYF